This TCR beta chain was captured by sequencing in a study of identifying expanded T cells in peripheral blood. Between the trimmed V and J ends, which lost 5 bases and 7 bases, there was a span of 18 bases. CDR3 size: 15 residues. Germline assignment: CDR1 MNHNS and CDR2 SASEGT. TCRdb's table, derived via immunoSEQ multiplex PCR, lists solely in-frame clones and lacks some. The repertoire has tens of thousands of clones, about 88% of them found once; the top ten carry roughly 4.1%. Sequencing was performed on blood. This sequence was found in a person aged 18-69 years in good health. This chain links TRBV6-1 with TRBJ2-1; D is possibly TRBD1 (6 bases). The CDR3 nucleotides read TGTGCCAGCAGTTTGGACTTACCTACAGGGAATGAGCAGTTCTTC. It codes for CASSLDLPTGNEQFF.